What follows is one T cell receptor beta chain and its context. The antigen remains undetermined. The sample originates from a study of shared clonotypes between healthy human individuals. About the study: The cohort had two women and three men, ages 18 to 49. Three CD4 naive, three CD4 memory, two CD8 naive and one CD8 memory plate were used per donor. Overall study findings and caveats: Compared with clonotypes that all four donors shared, non-shared clonotypes had lower generation probabilities.

V dropped 7 bases and J dropped 4; count of bases not matched to a gene: 11. CDR3 length: 15 amino acids. CDR1 is SNHLY, CDR2 FYNNEI, per germline. Assay used: immunoSEQ multiplex PCR; TCRdb lists only in-frame clones, some missing. This sample has roughly 2.5 million clones; more than 90% occur once, and the top ten carry about 0.13%. The chain combines TRBV2 with TRBJ1-2; 8 nucleotides match TRBD1. This TCR came from a man between 18 and 29 years old in good health. The sequenced sample was naive CD4+ T cells sorted from blood. Documented subset: CD45RA+ positively selected. CDR3 amino acids: CASNSGQVGPYGYTF. The CDR3, as DNA: TGTGCCAGCAACTCGGGACAGGTCGGACCCTATGGCTACACCTTC.